This entry is about one T cell receptor (beta chain). Its cognate antigen is unknown. This record comes from a study of cytomegalovirus exposure and HLA in healthy donors. Study observations and caveats: Cytomegalovirus-associated status was assigned to 150 to 200 TCR beta chains.

This PCR relied on a set of 60 Vbeta primers and 13 Jbeta primers. The protocol was immunoSEQ multiplex PCR, while the TCRdb copy is restricted to in-frame clones and leaves out a portion. The sample lists 110,000 or so clones, approximately 80% occurring once. The specimen was PBMCs. The TCR sequence derives from a woman younger than 35 in good health and CMV-seronegative.

The CDR3 sequence is CASSFGVTTEAFF. For the CDR3, the DNA is TGTGCCAGCAGCTTCGGGGTAACCACTGAAGCTTTCTTT. This chain links TRBV7-6 with TRBJ1-1; D is uncertain. The V end lost 3 bases, the J end lost 4 bases, and 9 bases lay between the germline ends. The germline CDR1 and CDR2 sequences are SGHVS and FNYEAQ. This CDR3 is built from 13 residues.